These T cell receptor beta chains were read from a single sample in a study of beta chain features in type 1 diabetes. The assay was immunoSEQ multiplex PCR, and TCRdb's table has in-frame clones only and misses some. Of more than 250,000 clones in the sample, about 15% were seen once. The sequenced material came from naive CD4+ T cells from blood. The receptors shown here come from a man between 18 and 29 years old with type 1 diabetes. Each CDR3 is given with its conserved first and last residue. The order of the fields is V gene, J gene, CDR3 protein.

TRBV28	TRBJ2-6	CASSTTGFGANVLTF
TRBV5-1	TRBJ2-3	CASKGWTSGGIIDTQYF
TRBV18	TRBJ2-1	CASSSVGETSYNEQFF
TRBV7-2	TRBJ1-4	CASSKTGGNEKLFF
TRBV18	TRBJ1-4	CASSDRLLRHATNEKLFF
TRBV6-1	TRBJ2-2	CASRWGVGGTGELFF
TRBV19	TRBJ1-1	CASSTRQGLRNTEAFF
TRBV4-1	TRBJ1-2	CASSQGAAGTGAYGYTF
TRBV5-1	TRBJ2-3	CASSLRPSGTDTQYF
TRBV15	TRBJ2-5	CATSRDWQTQYF
TRBV11-2	TRBJ1-1	CASSLLQGRRTEAFF
TRBV29-1	TRBJ2-1	CSVDSRGIRYNEQFF
TRBV2	TRBJ2-7	CASSEMGQGDEQYF
TRBV19	TRBJ2-1	CASSPPTLAGAFF
TRBV15	TRBJ2-7	CATSRDRANDSLWGTEQYF
TRBV5-4	TRBJ2-7	CASSPGQYYEQYF